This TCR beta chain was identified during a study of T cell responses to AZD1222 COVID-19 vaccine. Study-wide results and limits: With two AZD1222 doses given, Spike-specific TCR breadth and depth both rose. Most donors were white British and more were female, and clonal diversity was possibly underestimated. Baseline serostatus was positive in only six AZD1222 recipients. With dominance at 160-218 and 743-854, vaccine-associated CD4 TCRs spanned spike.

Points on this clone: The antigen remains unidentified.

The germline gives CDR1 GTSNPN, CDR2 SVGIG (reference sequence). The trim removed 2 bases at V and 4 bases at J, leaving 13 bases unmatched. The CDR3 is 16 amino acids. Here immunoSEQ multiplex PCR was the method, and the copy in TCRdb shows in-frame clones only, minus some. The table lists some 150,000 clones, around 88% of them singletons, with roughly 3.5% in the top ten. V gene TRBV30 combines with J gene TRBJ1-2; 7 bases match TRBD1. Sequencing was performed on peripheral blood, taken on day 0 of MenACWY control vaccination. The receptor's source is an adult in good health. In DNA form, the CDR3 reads TGTGCCTGGAGTCTTACCGGGACAGAACTGGGCTATGGCTACACCTTC. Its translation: CAWSLTGTELGYGYTF.